This entry lists 22 T cell receptor beta chains sequenced from one sample in a study of type 1 and type 2 diabetes patients. PCR was run on genomic DNA. A primer set of 30 forward and 13 reverse primers amplified the CDR3. TCRdb passed the multiplex PCR reads through MiXCR, listing each CDR3 protein once. The repertoire holds under 300,000 distinct CDR3 sequences, with approximately 45% as singletons. The sample was peripheral blood mononuclear cells (PBMCs). The receptor set was obtained from a man aged 18-30 years with type 2 diabetes.

This sequence joins TRBV15 and TRBJ2-5; D is uncertain. The last part of the DNA fits TRBJ2-3 better; the J call may be wrong. The CDR3 length is 13 residues. Germline V gives CDR1 LNHNV, CDR2 YYDKDF (reference sequence). The CDR3 loop reads CATSRASPNTQYF. The CDR3 nucleotides read TGTGCCACCAGCAGGGCTAGTCCCAATACGCAGTATTTT.

This chain uses TRBV25-1 with TRBJ2-1; D may be TRBD1 (7 bases). The CDR3 length is 20 residues. V shed 2 bases and J shed 10 bases, with 33 bases lying between them. Germline loops: CDR1 MGHDK, CDR2 SYGVNS. The CDR3 bases are TGTGCCAGCAGTGAAGGGGGGACAGCGCACTCGGAGGTCGTCGGGGACGAGCAGTTCTTC. This encodes CASSEGGTAHSEVVGDEQFF.

The gene calls are TRBV19 and TRBJ1-1; D remains ambiguous. The germline gives CDR1 LNHDA, CDR2 SQIVND (reference sequence). Trimming cost V 4 bases and J 7 bases, with 10 bases left between them. This CDR3 has 12 amino acids. CDR3 in DNA: TGTGCCAGTAGTACGTCTGTTGGTGAAGCTTTCTTT. The encoded protein is CASSTSVGEAFF. The full variable domain, rest sourced from reference TRBV19 and TRBJ1-1, is DGGITQSPKYLFRKEGQNVTLSCEQNLNHDAMYWYRQDPGQGLRLIYYSQIVNDFQKGDIAEGYSVSREKKESFPLTVTSAQKNPTAFYLCASSTSVGEAFFGQGTRLTVV.

This clonotype turned up a few times. The J gene is TRBJ1-1, the V gene TRBV19; D is unclear. Germline CDR1 and CDR2: LNHDA and SQIVND (reference sequence). V was pared by 6 bases and J by 0 bases, with 8 bases between. This CDR3 region has 13 residues. CDR3: CASRSQVNTEAFF. The DNA for the CDR3 is TGTGCCAGTAGGTCCCAGGTGAACACTGAAGCTTTCTTT.

A note on this clonotype: At one boundary the junction diverges from the germline segment, which might be a read error. The rearrangement joins TRBV28 to TRBJ2-7; 9 positions agree with TRBD2. The CDR3 is made up of 14 amino acids. The germline gives CDR1 MDHEN, CDR2 SYDVKM. For the CDR3, the DNA is TGTGCCAGCATCCCCGGGACTAGCTCCGACGAGCAGTACTTC. Translating gives CASIPGTSSDEQYF.

This clonotype turned up a few times. The chain joins TRBV7-6 to TRBJ2-7; possible D gene TRBD1, 6 bases. The V gene's germline CDR1 is SGHVS and CDR2 FNYEAQ. CDR3 size: 14 residues. The V gene lost 2 bases and the J gene lost 2 bases, with 10 bases spanning the gap. CDR3 region: CASSLSRGTYEQYF. The CDR3 DNA sequence: TGTGCCAGCAGCTTAAGTAGGGGGACCTACGAGCAGTACTTC.

The chain carries TRBV6-6 and TRBJ2-1; 8 positions match TRBD2. The CDR3 extends over 15 amino acids. V lost 6 bases to trimming and J lost 4 bases; unmatched junction nucleotides: 8. Germline values: CDR1 MNHNY, CDR2 SVGAGI (reference sequence). The CDR3 region has the DNA TGTGCCAGCAGACGCCGAACTAGCGGTTACAATGAGCAGTTCTTC. Its protein is CASRRRTSGYNEQFF.

This clonotype occurred a few times. The J gene is TRBJ2-7, the V gene TRBV6-5; no firm D call. CDR1 is MNHEY and CDR2 is SVGAGI in the germline V gene. The CDR3 has 12 residues. Trimming shortened V by 8 bases and J by 2 bases, and 10 bases separated the two germline ends. CDR3 nucleotide sequence: TGTGCCAGCTCGGGCCGACCCTACGAGCAGTACTTC. This sequence encodes CASSGRPYEQYF.

The chain has TRBV20-1 and TRBJ2-3; 8 bases match TRBD1. The CDR3 sequence is 14 residues long. CDR1 and CDR2 (germline): DFQATT, SNEGSKA (reference sequence). V lost 0 bases and J lost 6; bases outside the gene matches: 5. The CDR3 sequence: CSARDRGLRDTQYF. As DNA, the CDR3 is TGCAGTGCTAGAGACAGGGGGCTTCGGGATACGCAGTATTTT.

The genes are TRBV12-3 or TRBV12-4 and TRBJ2-5; D not resolved. The CDR3 loop spans 11 amino acids. The V gene lost 6 bases and the J gene lost 3 bases, with 5 bases spanning the gap. The chain's CDR3 is CASSTEETQYF. DNA of the CDR3: TGTGCCAGCAGCACGGAAGAGACCCAGTACTTC.

This clonotype has a handful of counts. The chain couples TRBV12-3 or TRBV12-4 to TRBJ1-1; no firm D call. V shed 3 bases and J shed 0 bases, with 5 bases lying between them. The CDR3 extends over 13 amino acids. CDR3 coding DNA: TGTGCCAGCAGTTTTGGGATGAACACTGAAGCTTTCTTT. Residues: CASSFGMNTEAFF.

Worth noting for this clonotype: The junction and the germline gene differ at one end; a read error may be behind it. The rearrangement uses TRBV11-2 and TRBJ2-3; 14 bases agree with TRBD2. Germline CDR1 and CDR2: SGHAT and FQNNGV. The CDR3 runs 17 residues. The CDR3: CASSSRLAGGQGDMQYF. The CDR3 DNA reads as TGTGCCAGCAGCTCCCGACTAGCGGGGGGGCAGGGGGATATGCAGTATTTT.

The sample holds a few counts of this clonotype. The chain uses TRBV27 and TRBJ1-1; D perhaps matches TRBD1 (6 bases). Germline CDR1 is MNHEY and CDR2 is SMNVEV (reference sequence). Trimming took off 7 bases at V and 4 bases at J, with 16 bases between the two ends. The CDR3 covers 14 residues. In DNA form, the CDR3 reads TGTGCCAGCAATCCAGGGGCCTTGGGCACTGAAGCTTTCTTT. Encoded protein: CASNPGALGTEAFF.

The sample holds many counts of this clonotype. V usage is TRBV30 and J usage is TRBJ2-5; D unclear. Trimming took off 1 base at V and 5 bases at J, with 11 bases between the two ends. In germline, CDR1 is GTSNPN, CDR2 SVGIG (reference sequence). The CDR3 contains 13 residues. The CDR3 DNA follows: TGTGCCTGGAGTGCGGACGATGGGGAGACCCAGTACTTC. Its translation is CAWSADDGETQYF.

The rearrangement joins TRBV20-1 to TRBJ2-7, with D tentatively TRBD2 (5 bases). The CDR3 contains 15 residues. CDR1 and CDR2 from the germline V gene are DFQATT and SNEGSKA (reference sequence). With 6 bases removed from V and 1 base from J, the gap between germline ends came to 19 bases. CDR3: CSARVMNSESYEQYF. DNA for the CDR3: TGCAGTGCCCGGGTGATGAATAGCGAATCCTACGAGCAGTACTTC.

In this sample, this clonotype turned up a few times. V is TRBV7-3 and J is TRBJ1-1; a weak D match, TRBD1 (6 bases). Trimming cost V 4 bases and J 3 bases, with 24 bases left between them. The CDR3 length is 18 residues. CDR1 SGHTA and CDR2 FQGTGA come from the germline V gene. The CDR3 loop is CASSSHITHRVGDTEAFF. DNA of the CDR3: TGTGCCAGCAGCTCCCACATAACTCACAGGGTTGGGGACACTGAAGCTTTCTTT. The entire variable domain, with the rest obtained from reference TRBV7-3 and TRBJ1-1, is as follows: GAGVSQTPSNKVTEKGKYVELRCDPISGHTALYWYRQSLGQGPEFLIYFQGTGAADDSGLPNDRFFAVRPEGSVSTLKIQRTERGDSAVYLCASSSHITHRVGDTEAFFGQGTRLTVV.

The chain carries TRBV11-2 and TRBJ1-1, with D possibly matching TRBD1 (5 bases). This CDR3 comprises 15 residues. The germline CDR1 and CDR2 sequences are SGHAT and FQNNGV. Trimming removed 5 bases at V and 5 bases at J, with 18 bases between. The chain's CDR3 is CASSVGVGVSTEAFF. The CDR3 DNA reads TGTGCCAGCAGCGTCGGAGTAGGGGTATCGACTGAAGCTTTCTTT.

V usage is TRBV10-3 and J usage is TRBJ1-5, with D possibly matching TRBD1 (5 bases). In germline, CDR1 is ENHRY, CDR2 SYGVKD. The CDR3 sequence is 15 residues long. V lost 4 bases, J lost 4 bases, and 14 bases lay in between. CDR3 loop: CAISGIGAPNQPQHF. CDR3 DNA: TGTGCCATCAGTGGAATCGGGGCACCTAATCAGCCCCAGCATTTT.

Only a few counts were recorded for this clonotype. This chain joins TRBV7-8 and TRBJ2-3; tentatively, D is TRBD2 (6 bases). CDR1 is SGHVS and CDR2 is FQNEAQ in the germline V gene. This CDR3 has 15 amino acids. Trimming took off 1 base at V and 4 bases at J, with 12 bases between the two ends. DNA of the CDR3: TGTGCCAGCAGCTTAGTAGCGGCCGGGGCAGATACGCAGTATTTT. This codes for CASSLVAAGADTQYF.

V is TRBV29-1 and J is TRBJ1-4; 12 bases are a match to TRBD1. This CDR3 comprises 16 residues. Trimming removed 1 base from V and 6 bases from J; junction bases left unmatched: 6. Germline CDR1 and CDR2: SQVTM and ANQGSEA. The CDR3 DNA reads TGCAGCGTTGAAGTTGCCGGGACAGGGGGCGATGAAAAACTGTTTTTT. Amino acid sequence: CSVEVAGTGGDEKLFF. The whole variable domain, remainder taken from reference TRBV29-1 and TRBJ1-4, is SAVISQKPSRDICQRGTSLTIQCQVDSQVTMMFWYRQQPGQSLTLIATANQGSEATYESGFVIDKFPISRPNLTFSTLTVSNMSPEDSSIYLCSVEVAGTGGDEKLFFGSGTQLSVL.

This chain uses TRBV4-2 with TRBJ2-1, with D possibly being TRBD1 or TRBD2 (6 bases each). The CDR3 is 15 amino acids. Per the germline V gene, CDR1 is LGHNA and CDR2 is YNFKEQ. Between the trimmed V and J ends, which lost 3 bases and 3 bases, there was a span of 12 bases. The CDR3 nucleotides are TGTGCCAGCAGCCAGGAAGGGGGGAGCTACAATGAGCAGTTCTTC. As protein: CASSQEGGSYNEQFF.

This clonotype has more than one count but fewer than ten. The CDR3 sequence: CASSGYNSPLHF. Here the CDR3 DNA reads TGCGCCAGCAGCGGGTATAATTCACCCCTCCACTTT. The J gene is TRBJ1-6, the V gene TRBV5-1; D remains unclear. Trimming took 4 bases from V and 4 from J, leaving 3 bases between them. Per the germline V gene, CDR1 is SGHRS and CDR2 is YFSETQ. CDR3 length: 12 amino acids. Combining the CDR3 with reference TRBV5-1 and TRBJ1-6 gives the whole variable domain KAGVTQTPRYLIKTRGQQVTLSCSPISGHRSVSWYQQTPGQGLQFLFEYFSETQRNKGNFPGRFSGRQFSNSRSEMNVSTLELGDSALYLCASSGYNSPLHFGNGTRLTVT.